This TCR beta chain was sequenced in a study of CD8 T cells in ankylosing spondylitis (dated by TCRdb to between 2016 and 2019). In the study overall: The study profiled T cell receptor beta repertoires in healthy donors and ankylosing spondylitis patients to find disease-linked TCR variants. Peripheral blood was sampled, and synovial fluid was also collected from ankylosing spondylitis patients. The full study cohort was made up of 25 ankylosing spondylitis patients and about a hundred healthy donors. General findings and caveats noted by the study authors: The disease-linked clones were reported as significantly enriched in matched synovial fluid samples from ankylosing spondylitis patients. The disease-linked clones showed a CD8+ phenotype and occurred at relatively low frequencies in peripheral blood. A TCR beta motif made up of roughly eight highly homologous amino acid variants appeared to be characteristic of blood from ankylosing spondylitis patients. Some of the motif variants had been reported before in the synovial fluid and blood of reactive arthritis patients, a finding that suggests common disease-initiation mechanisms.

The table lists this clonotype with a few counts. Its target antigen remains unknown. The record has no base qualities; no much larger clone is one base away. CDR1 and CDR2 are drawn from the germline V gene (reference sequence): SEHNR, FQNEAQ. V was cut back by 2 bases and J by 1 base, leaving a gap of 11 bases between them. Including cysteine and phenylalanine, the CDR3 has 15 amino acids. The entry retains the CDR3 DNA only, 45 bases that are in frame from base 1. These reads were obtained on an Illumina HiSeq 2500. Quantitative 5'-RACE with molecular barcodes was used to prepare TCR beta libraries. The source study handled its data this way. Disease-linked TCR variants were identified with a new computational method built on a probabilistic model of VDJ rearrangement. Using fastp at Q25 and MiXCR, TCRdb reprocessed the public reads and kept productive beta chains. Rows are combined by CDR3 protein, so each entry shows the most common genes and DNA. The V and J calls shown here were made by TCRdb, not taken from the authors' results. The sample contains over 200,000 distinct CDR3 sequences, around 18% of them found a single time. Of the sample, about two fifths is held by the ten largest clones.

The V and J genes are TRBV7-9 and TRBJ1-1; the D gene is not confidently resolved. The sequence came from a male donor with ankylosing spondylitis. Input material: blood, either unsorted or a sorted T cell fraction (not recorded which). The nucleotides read TGTGCCAGCAGCTTATCGATGTTGGGGAACACTGAAGCTTTCTTT. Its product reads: CASSLSMLGNTEAFF.